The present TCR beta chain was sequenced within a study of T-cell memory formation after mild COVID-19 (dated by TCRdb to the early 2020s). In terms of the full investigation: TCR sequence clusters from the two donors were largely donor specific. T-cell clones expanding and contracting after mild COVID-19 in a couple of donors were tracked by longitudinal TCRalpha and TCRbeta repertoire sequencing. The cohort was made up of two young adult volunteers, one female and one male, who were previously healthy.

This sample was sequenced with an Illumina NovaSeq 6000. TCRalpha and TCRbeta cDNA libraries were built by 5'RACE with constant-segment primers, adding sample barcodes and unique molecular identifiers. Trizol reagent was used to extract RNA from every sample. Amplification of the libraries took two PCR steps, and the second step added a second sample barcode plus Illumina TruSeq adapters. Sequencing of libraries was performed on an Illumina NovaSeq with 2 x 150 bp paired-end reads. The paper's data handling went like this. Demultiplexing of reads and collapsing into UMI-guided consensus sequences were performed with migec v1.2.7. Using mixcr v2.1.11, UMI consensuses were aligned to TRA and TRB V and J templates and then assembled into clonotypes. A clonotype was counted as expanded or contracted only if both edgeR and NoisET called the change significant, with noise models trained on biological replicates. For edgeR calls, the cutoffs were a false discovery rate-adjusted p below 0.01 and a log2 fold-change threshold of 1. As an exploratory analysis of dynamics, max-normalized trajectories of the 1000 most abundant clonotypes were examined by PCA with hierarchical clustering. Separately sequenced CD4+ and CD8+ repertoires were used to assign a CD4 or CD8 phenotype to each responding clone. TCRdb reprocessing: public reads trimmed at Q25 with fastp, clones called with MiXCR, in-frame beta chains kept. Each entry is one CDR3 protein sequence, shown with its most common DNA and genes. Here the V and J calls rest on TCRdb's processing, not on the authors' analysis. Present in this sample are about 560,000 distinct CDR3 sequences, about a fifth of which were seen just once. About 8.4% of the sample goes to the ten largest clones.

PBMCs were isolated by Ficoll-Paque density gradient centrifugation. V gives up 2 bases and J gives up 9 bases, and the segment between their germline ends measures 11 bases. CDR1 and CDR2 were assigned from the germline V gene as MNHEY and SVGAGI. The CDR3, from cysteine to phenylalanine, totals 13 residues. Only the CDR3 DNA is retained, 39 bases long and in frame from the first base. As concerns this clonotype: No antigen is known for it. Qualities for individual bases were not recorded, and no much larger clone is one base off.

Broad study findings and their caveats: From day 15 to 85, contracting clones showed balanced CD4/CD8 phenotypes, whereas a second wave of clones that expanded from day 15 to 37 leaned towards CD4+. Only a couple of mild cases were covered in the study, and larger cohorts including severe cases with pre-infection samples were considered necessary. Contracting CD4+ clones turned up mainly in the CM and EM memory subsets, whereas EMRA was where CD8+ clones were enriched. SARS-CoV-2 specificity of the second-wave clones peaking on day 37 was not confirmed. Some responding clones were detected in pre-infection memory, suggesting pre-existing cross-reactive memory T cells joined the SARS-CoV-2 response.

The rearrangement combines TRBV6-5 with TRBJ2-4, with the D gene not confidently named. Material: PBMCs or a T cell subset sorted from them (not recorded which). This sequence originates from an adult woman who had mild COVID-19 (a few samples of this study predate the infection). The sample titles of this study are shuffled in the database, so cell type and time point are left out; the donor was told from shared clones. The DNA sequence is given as TGTGCCAGCAGTTACGCCCCCTGGGGCATTCAGTACTTC. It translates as CASSYAPWGIQYF.